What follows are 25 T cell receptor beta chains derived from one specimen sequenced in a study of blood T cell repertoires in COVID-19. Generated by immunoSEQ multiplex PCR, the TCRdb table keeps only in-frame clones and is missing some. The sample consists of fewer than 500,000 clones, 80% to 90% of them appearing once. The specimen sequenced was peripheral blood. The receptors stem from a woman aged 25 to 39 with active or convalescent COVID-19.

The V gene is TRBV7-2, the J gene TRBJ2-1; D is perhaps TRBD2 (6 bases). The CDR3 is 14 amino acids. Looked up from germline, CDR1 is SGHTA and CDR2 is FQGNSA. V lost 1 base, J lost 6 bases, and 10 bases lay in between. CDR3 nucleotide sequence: TGTGCCAGCAGCTTAGTCGGGGGTGGCAATGAGCAGTTCTTC. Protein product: CASSLVGGGNEQFF.

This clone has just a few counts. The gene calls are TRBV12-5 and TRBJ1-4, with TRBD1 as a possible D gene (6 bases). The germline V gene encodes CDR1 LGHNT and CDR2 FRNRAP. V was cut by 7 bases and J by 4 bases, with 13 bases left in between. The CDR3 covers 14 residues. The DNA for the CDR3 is TGTGCTAGTGTTCTAAGGGACATTAATGAAAAACTGTTTTTT. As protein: CASVLRDINEKLFF.

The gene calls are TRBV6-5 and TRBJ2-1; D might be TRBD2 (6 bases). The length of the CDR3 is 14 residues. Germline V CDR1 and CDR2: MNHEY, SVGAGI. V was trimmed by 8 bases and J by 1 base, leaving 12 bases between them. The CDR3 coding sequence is TGTGCCAGCCTCGGGGGTCGGTCCTACAATGAGCAGTTCTTC. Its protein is CASLGGRSYNEQFF.

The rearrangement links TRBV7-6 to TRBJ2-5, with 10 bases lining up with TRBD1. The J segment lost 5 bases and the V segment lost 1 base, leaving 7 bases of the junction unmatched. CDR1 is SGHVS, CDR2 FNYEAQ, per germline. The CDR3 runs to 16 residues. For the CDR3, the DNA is TGTGCCAGCAGCTTAGTCCTGACAGGGGGCAGGGAGACCCAGTACTTC. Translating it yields CASSLVLTGGRETQYF.

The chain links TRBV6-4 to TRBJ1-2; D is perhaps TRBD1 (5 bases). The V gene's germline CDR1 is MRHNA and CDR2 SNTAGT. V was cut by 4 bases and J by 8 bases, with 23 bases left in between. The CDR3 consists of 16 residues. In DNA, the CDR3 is TGTGCCAGCAGTGCCACTGGCGGACGCAGGGCTTTCGGCTACACCTTC. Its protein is CASSATGGRRAFGYTF.

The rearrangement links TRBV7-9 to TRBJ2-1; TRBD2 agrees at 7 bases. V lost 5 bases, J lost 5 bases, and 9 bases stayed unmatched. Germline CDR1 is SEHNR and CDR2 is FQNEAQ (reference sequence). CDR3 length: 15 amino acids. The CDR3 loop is CASSNPGGGDNEQFF. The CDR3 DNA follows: TGTGCCAGCAGCAACCCTGGGGGGGGAGACAATGAGCAGTTCTTC. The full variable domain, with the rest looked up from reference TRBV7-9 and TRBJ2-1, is DTGVSQNPRHKITKRGQNVTFRCDPISEHNRLYWYRQTLGQGPEFLTYFQNEAQLEKSRLLSDRFSAERPKGSFSTLEIQRTEQGDSAMYLCASSNPGGGDNEQFFGPGTRLTVL.

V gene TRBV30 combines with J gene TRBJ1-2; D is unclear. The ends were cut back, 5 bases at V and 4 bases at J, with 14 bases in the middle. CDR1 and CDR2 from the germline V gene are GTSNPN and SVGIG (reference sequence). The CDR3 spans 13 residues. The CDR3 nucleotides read TGTGCCTGGGAACCCGGTGGTTCCTATGGCTACACCTTC. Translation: CAWEPGGSYGYTF.

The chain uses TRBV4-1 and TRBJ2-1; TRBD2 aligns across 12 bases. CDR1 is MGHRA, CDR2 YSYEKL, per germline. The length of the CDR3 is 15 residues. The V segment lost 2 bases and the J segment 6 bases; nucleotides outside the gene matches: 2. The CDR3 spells CASSQTSGGSNEQFF. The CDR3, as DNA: TGCGCCAGCAGCCAAACTAGCGGGGGGTCCAATGAGCAGTTCTTC.

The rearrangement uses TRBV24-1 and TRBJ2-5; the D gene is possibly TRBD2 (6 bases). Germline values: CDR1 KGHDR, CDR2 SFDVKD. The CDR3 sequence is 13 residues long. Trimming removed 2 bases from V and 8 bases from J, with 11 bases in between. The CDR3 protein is CATSDWTGTTQYF. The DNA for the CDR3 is TGTGCCACCAGTGATTGGACCGGGACTACCCAGTACTTC.

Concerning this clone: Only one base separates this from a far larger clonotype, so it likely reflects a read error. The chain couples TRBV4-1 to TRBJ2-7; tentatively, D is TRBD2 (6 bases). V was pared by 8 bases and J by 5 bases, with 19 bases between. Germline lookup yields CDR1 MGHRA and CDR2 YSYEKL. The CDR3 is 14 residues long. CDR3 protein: CASRRGYGGNEQYF. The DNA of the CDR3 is TGCGCCAGCCGCCGGGGGTATGGCGGGAACGAGCAGTACTTC.

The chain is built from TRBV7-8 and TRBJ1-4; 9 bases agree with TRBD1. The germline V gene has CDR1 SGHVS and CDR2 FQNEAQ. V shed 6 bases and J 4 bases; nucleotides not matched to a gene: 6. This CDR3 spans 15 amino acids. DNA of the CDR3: TGTGCCAGCAGTCTTACAGGGGGCCTTAATGAAAAACTGTTTTTT. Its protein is CASSLTGGLNEKLFF.

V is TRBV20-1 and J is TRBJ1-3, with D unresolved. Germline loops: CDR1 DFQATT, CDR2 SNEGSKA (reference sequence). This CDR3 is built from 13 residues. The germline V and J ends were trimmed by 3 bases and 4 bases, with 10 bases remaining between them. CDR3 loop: CSASIPGGNTIYF. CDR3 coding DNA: TGCAGTGCTAGTATCCCGGGGGGAAACACCATATATTTT.

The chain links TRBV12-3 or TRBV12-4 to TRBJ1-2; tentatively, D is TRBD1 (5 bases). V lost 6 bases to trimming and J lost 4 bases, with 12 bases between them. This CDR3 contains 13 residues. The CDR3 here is CASSLGGSYGYTF. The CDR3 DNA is TGTGCCAGCAGCTTGGGGGGGTCCTATGGCTACACCTTC.

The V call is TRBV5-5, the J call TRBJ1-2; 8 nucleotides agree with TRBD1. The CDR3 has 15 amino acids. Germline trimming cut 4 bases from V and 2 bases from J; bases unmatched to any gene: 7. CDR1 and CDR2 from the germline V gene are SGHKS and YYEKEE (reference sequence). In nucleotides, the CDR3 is TGTGCCAGCAGCGGAACGGGGACAGGCAACTATGGCTACACCTTC. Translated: CASSGTGTGNYGYTF.

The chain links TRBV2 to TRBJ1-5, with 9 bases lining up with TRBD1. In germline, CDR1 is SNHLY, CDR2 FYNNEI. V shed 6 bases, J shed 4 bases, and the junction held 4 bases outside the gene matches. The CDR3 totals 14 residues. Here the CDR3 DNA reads TGTGCCAGCAGCTCCGGACAGGGGAATCAGCCCCAGCATTTT. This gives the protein CASSSGQGNQPQHF.

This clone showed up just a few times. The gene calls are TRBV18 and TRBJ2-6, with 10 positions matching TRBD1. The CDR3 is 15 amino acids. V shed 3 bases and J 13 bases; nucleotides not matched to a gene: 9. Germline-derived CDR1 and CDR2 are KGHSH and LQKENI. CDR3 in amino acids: CASSPTSDRGRVLTF. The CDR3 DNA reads TGTGCCAGCTCACCCACCAGTGACAGGGGGCGTGTCCTGACTTTC.

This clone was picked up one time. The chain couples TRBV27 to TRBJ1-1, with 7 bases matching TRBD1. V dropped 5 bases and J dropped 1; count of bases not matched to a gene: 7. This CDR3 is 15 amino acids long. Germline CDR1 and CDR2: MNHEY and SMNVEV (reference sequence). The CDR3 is CASSVAGGGNTEAFF. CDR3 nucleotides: TGTGCCAGCAGTGTAGCAGGGGGAGGGAACACTGAAGCTTTCTTT.

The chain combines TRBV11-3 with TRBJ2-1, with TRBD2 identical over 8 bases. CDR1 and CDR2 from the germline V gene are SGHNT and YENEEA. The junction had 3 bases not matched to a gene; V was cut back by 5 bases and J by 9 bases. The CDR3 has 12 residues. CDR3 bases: TGTGCCAGCAGCATTAGCGGGATTGAGCAGTTCTTC. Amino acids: CASSISGIEQFF.

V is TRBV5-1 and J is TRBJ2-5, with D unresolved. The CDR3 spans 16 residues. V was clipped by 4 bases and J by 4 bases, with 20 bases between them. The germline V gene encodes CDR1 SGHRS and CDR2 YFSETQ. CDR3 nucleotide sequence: TGCGCCAGCAGCGAAAGTTCGCCCCTACTCCGAGAGACCCAGTACTTC. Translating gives CASSESSPLLRETQYF.

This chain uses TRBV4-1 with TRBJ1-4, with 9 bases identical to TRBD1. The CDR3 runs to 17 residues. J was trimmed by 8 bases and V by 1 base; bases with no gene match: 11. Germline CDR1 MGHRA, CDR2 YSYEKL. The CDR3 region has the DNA TGCGCCAGCAGCCAAGCTGGCGGGACAGGGAACGGGGAAAAACTGTTTTTT. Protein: CASSQAGGTGNGEKLFF.

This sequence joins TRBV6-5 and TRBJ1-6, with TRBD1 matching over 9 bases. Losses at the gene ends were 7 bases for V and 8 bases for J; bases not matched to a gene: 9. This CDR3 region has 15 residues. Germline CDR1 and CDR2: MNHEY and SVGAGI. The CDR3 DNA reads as TGTGCCAGCACTGTTACCGGGACAGGGTATTCACCCCTCCACTTT. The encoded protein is CASTVTGTGYSPLHF.

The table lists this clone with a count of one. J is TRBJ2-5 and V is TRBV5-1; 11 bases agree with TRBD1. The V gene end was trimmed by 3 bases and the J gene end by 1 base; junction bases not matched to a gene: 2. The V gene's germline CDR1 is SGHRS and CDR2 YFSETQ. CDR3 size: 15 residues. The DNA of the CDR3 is TGCGCCAGCAGCTCCGGGACAGGGGGCCAAGAGACCCAGTACTTC. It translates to CASSSGTGGQETQYF. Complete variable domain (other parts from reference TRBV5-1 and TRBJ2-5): KAGVTQTPRYLIKTRGQQVTLSCSPISGHRSVSWYQQTPGQGLQFLFEYFSETQRNKGNFPGRFSGRQFSNSRSEMNVSTLELGDSALYLCASSSGTGGQETQYFGPGTRLLVL.

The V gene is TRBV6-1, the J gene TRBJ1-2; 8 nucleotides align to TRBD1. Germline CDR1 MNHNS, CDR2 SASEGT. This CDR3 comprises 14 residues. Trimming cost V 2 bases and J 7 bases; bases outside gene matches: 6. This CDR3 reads CASSEHGQGFGYTF. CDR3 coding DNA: TGTGCCAGCAGTGAACACGGACAGGGCTTTGGCTACACCTTC.

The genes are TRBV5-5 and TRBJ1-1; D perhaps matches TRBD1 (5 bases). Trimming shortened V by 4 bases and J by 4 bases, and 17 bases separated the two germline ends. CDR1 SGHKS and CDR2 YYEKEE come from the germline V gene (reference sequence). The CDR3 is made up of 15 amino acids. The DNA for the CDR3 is TGTGCCAGCAGCCCCGAGGGTGTCGGGGGCACTGAAGCTTTCTTT. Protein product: CASSPEGVGGTEAFF. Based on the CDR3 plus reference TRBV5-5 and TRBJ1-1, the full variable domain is DAGVTQSPTHLIKTRGQQVTLRCSPISGHKSVSWYQQVLGQGPQFIFQYYEKEERGRGNFPDRFSARQFPNYSSELNVNALLLGDSALYLCASSPEGVGGTEAFFGQGTRLTVV.

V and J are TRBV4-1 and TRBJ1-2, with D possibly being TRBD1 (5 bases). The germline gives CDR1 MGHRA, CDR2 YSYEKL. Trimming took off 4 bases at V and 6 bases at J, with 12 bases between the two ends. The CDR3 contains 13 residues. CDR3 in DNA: TGCGCCAGCAGCCCCGGTAGGGGTGATGGCTACACCTTC. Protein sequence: CASSPGRGDGYTF.